Each of the 8 T cell receptor beta chains below was sequenced from the same sample in a study of blood T cell repertoires in COVID-19. Clones were sequenced by immunoSEQ multiplex PCR, and TCRdb holds only the in-frame ones, with some missing. The sample has roughly 210,000 clones; 80% to 90% are singletons. Sequencing input: PBMCs or T cells enriched from blood (not recorded which). These TCRs come from a man aged 30 to 39 in a cohort exposed to, infected with or recovered from COVID-19 (not recorded which).

V and J are TRBV5-6 and TRBJ2-7; D perhaps matches TRBD1 (6 bases). Between the trimmed V and J ends, which lost 1 base and 6 bases, there was a span of 14 bases. The CDR3 runs to 14 residues. Germline lookup yields CDR1 SGHDT and CDR2 YYEEEE. In nucleotides, the CDR3 is TGTGCCAGCAGCTTGCTCCAACAGGGTGGCGAGCAGTACTTC. It specifies CASSLLQQGGEQYF.

V gene TRBV5-5 combines with J gene TRBJ1-4, with a tentative D call TRBD1 (5 bases). The germline V and J ends were trimmed by 3 bases and 8 bases, with 14 bases remaining between them. Germline V CDR1 and CDR2: SGHKS, YYEKEE (reference sequence). The CDR3 is 14 residues long. CDR3: CASSSLWGGEKLFF. For the CDR3, the DNA is TGTGCCAGCAGCTCCCTGTGGGGGGGGGAAAAACTGTTTTTT.

The CDR3 bases are TGTGCCACCGCAAGGAGCTCCTACGAGCAGTACTTC. As protein: CATARSSYEQYF. The chain is built from TRBV10-3 and TRBJ2-7; unclear D gene. From germline, CDR1 is ENHRY and CDR2 SYGVKD. V lost 10 bases, J lost 0 bases, and 10 bases lay in between. The CDR3 loop spans 12 amino acids.

This sequence joins TRBV18 and TRBJ1-5; D possibly corresponds to TRBD1 (5 bases). The V end lost 1 base, the J end lost 3 bases, and 7 bases lay between the germline ends. Germline V lookup: CDR1 KGHSH, CDR2 LQKENI. The CDR3 loop spans 14 amino acids. The CDR3 loop reads CASSPQGPNQPQHF. CDR3 bases: TGTGCCAGCTCACCACAGGGGCCCAATCAGCCCCAGCATTTT.

This sequence joins TRBV7-9 and TRBJ2-1, with 11 bases fitting TRBD2. The junction had 5 bases not matched to a gene; V was cut back by 0 bases and J by 7 bases. The CDR3 length is 16 residues. Germline V CDR1 and CDR2: SEHNR, FQNEAQ (reference sequence). The CDR3 sequence: CASSLAESSGRNEQFF. The CDR3 DNA sequence: TGTGCCAGCAGCTTAGCCGAGTCTAGCGGGAGGAATGAGCAGTTCTTC.

This clone has more than one count but fewer than ten. This chain links TRBV5-8 with TRBJ1-4; no reliable D call. Germline values: CDR1 SGHTS, CDR2 YDEGEE. V gave up 4 bases and J gave up 4 bases, with 11 bases separating them. The CDR3 length is 14 residues. The CDR3 sequence: CASSRRRLNEKLFF. In DNA form, the CDR3 reads TGTGCCAGCAGCCGACGGCGGCTTAATGAAAAACTGTTTTTT.

The chain links TRBV9 to TRBJ1-6, with 7 bases identical to TRBD1. The germline CDR1 and CDR2 sequences are SGDLS and YYNGEE. The CDR3 runs to 15 residues. Germline trimming cut 1 base from V and 7 bases from J; bases unmatched to any gene: 5. CDR3: CASSVRDRVNSPLHF. In DNA, the CDR3 is TGTGCCAGCAGCGTAAGAGACAGGGTGAATTCACCCCTCCACTTT.

V usage is TRBV6-5 and J usage is TRBJ1-5; D perhaps matches TRBD1 (5 bases). Per the germline V gene, CDR1 is MNHEY and CDR2 is SVGAGI. The CDR3 consists of 14 residues. Trimming removed 2 bases from V and 10 bases from J, with 15 bases in between. CDR3 loop: CASSYVAGQQPQHF. For the CDR3, the DNA is TGTGCCAGCAGTTACGTCGCAGGGCAGCAACCCCAGCATTTT.